One and the same sample provided the 2 T cell receptor beta chains below, sequenced in a study of cytomegalovirus exposure and HLA in healthy donors (TCRdb year 2017). Receptor amplification or capture employed the immunoSEQ multiplex PCR assay. A mixture of 60 forward primers for TCR Vbeta segments and 13 reverse primers for TCR Jbeta segments was used in the multiplex PCR. TCRdb took this table from immuneACCESS and kept in-frame rearrangements with V and J called. Such tables lack part of the clones; where checked against another copy, unresolved V genes explain under half of the gap, and the rest is unexplained. This sample lists about 200,000 clones; about 79% were detected once. The top ten constitute about 1.8% of the sample. The sample comprised PBMCs. These receptors were taken from a man aged 18 to 35 in good health and CMV-seronegative.

The V call is TRBV4-1, the J call TRBJ2-5; 10 nucleotides line up with TRBD1. The germline V gene has CDR1 MGHRA and CDR2 YSYEKL. V shed 4 bases, J shed 1 base, and the junction held 6 bases outside the gene matches. The length of the CDR3 is 16 residues. The DNA for the CDR3 is TGCGCCAGCAGCCGAGGGACAGGGGCCAGCCAAGAGACCCAGTACTTC. Residues: CASSRGTGASQETQYF.

This clone is a singleton in its sample. This rearrangement joins TRBV7-2 to TRBJ1-1, with D unresolved. V shed 1 base and J shed 1 base, with 10 bases lying between them. CDR3 length: 15 amino acids. CDR1 is SGHTA and CDR2 is FQGNSA in the germline V gene. The CDR3 reads CASSLGGSANTEAFF. The CDR3 bases are TGTGCCAGCAGCTTAGGTGGTAGCGCGAACACTGAAGCTTTCTTT.